This record concerns one T cell receptor (beta chain) sequence. This record comes from a study of blood T cell repertoires in COVID-19. This CDR3 is built from 15 residues. Germline V lookup: CDR1 SNHLY, CDR2 FYNNEI. Germline trimming cut 4 bases from V and 4 bases from J; bases unmatched to any gene: 6. Clones were read by immunoSEQ multiplex PCR, and TCRdb kept only the in-frame ones, dropping some. The sample includes roughly 63,000 clones, approximately 92% of them seen just once. This chain uses TRBV2 with TRBJ2-2, with 7 bases fitting TRBD1. This TCR came from a man in his fifties with acute or convalescent COVID-19. The sequenced sample was peripheral blood. CDR3 sequence: CASSVRDRITGELFF. As DNA, the CDR3 is TGTGCCAGCAGTGTCCGGGACAGAATCACCGGGGAGCTGTTTTTT.